The entry below gives a single T cell receptor (beta chain) sequence along with its context. Its specificity is not known. CD8 cells regarded as naive lacked CD45RO, were positively chosen for CCR7, and omitted terminally differentiated effector memory CD45RA+ cells. The entry originates in a study of shared clonotypes between healthy human individuals. Study findings and constraints: Naive CD4 clonotype sharing across several donors was around 5%.

The ends were cut back, 3 bases at V and 3 bases at J, with 8 bases in the middle. There are 13 residues in the CDR3. The V gene's germline CDR1 is MNHEY and CDR2 SMNVEV (reference sequence). Profiled with immunoSEQ multiplex PCR; TCRdb holds only in-frame clones, not every one. In the table there are about 2.2 million clones, about 94% of which are singletons. The chain combines TRBV27 with TRBJ2-5; D is undetermined. The TCR originated in a man between 18 and 29 years old in good health. Some clones in this sample may be carry-over from other donors' samples. The material sequenced was naive CD8+ T cells from PBMCs. The CDR3 spells CASSFRLEETQYF. The CDR3 DNA reads TGTGCCAGCAGTTTTCGCCTTGAAGAGACCCAGTACTTC.